Shown below are 19 T cell receptor beta chains from a single sample sequenced in a study of T cells in Graves' hyperthyroidism and ophthalmopathy. RNA transcripts were the template for amplifying TCR beta CDR3 regions. During a first-round RT-PCR of the TCR CDR3, the HTBI primer set was used. MiXCR, run by TCRdb on the multiplex PCR reads, gives a single entry per CDR3 protein. The sample has roughly 640,000 distinct CDR3 sequences, around 16% seen once. The sequenced sample consisted of blood. The receptors shown here come from a woman between 40 and 50 years old with Graves' ophthalmopathy.

This clonotype was observed many times. The germline gene is not matched at one end of the junction; a read error may be the cause. This sequence joins TRBV5-1 and TRBJ1-1; possibly TRBD1 for D (5 bases). The CDR3 is 13 residues long. The germline CDR1 and CDR2 sequences are SGHRS and YFSETQ. The CDR3 DNA is TGTGCCAGCAGTTTCGGGGGAAGGACTGAAGCTTTCTTT. This codes for CASSFGGRTEAFF. Variable domain in full (rest from reference TRBV5-1 and TRBJ1-1): KAGVTQTPRYLIKTRGQQVTLSCSPISGHRSVSWYQQTPGQGLQFLFEYFSETQRNKGNFPGRFSGRQFSNSRSEMNVSTLELGDSALYLCASSFGGRTEAFFGQGTRLTVV.

This clonotype was observed a few times. The V call is TRBV10-3, the J call TRBJ1-2; D is ambiguous. There are 13 residues in the CDR3. CDR1 and CDR2 (germline): ENHRY, SYGVKD. V was trimmed by 4 bases and J by 4 bases, leaving 10 bases between them. CDR3 protein: CAISANTGYGYTF. DNA of the CDR3: TGTGCCATCAGTGCGAACACGGGCTATGGCTACACCTTC.

The chain links TRBV6-2 or TRBV6-3 to TRBJ1-5; a possible D gene is TRBD1 (5 bases). The V end was cut by 6 bases, the J end by 0 bases, with 9 bases between. Germline values: CDR1 MNHEY, CDR2 SVGEGT. The CDR3 is 14 residues long. The CDR3 here is CASRQETSNQPQHF. The CDR3 DNA sequence: TGTGCCAGCAGACAGGAGACTAGCAATCAGCCCCAGCATTTT.

In this sample, this clonotype turned up a few times. The V gene is TRBV12-3 or TRBV12-4, the J gene TRBJ1-1, with TRBD1 as a possible D gene (6 bases). With 5 bases removed from V and 5 bases from J, the gap between germline ends came to 12 bases. The CDR3 spans 13 residues. The DNA for the CDR3 is TGTGCCAGCAGTCTTAGGGGGGAGACTGAAGCTTTCTTT. Its translation is CASSLRGETEAFF.

This clonotype was picked up a small number of times. V usage is TRBV9 and J usage is TRBJ1-1; D not certain. Per the germline V gene, CDR1 is SGDLS and CDR2 is YYNGEE. The CDR3 has 14 amino acids. V lost 3 bases, J lost 3 bases, and 12 bases lay in between. CDR3 DNA sequence: TGTGCCAGCAGCGAGGCAGATGAGTACACTGAAGCTTTCTTT. It encodes CASSEADEYTEAFF.

Comment on this clonotype: Being one base from a much bigger clone, this may be a read error. The V call is TRBV6-5, the J call TRBJ1-2; D ambiguous. CDR3 length: 13 residues. Germline CDR1 MNHEY, CDR2 SVGAGI. V dropped 2 bases and J dropped 4 bases, with 8 bases sitting between them. CDR3 in amino acids: CASSYGGVYGYTF. CDR3 in DNA: TGTGCCAGCAGTTACGGCGGAGTCTATGGCTACACCTTC.

In the case of this clonotype: A much larger clone lies a single base off, so this may be a read error. The CDR3 DNA is TGCAGTGCTAGACGGGTTTCTAGTGAAAAACTGTTTTTT. This codes for CSARRVSSEKLFF. V and J are TRBV20-1 and TRBJ1-4; D remains ambiguous. Trimming pared 2 bases from V and 7 bases from J, leaving 11 bases between. Germline assignment: CDR1 DFQATT and CDR2 SNEGSKA (reference sequence). CDR3 length: 13 residues.

The chain employs TRBV19 and TRBJ1-2; 7 bases fit TRBD1. Looked up from germline, CDR1 is LNHDA and CDR2 is SQIVND (reference sequence). The V and J ends lost 1 base and 5 bases, in that order; junction bases with no gene match: 1. This CDR3 is 13 amino acids long. CDR3 region: CASSIAGQYGYTF. CDR3 bases: TGTGCCAGTAGTATAGCGGGACAGTATGGCTACACCTTC.

This chain links TRBV27 with TRBJ1-2; D gene uncertain. CDR3 size: 13 residues. The V gene's germline CDR1 is MNHEY and CDR2 SMNVEV (reference sequence). Trimming removed 0 bases from V and 8 bases from J, with 10 bases in between. CDR3 protein: CASSLSQVGGYTF. The CDR3 DNA sequence: TGTGCCAGCAGTTTATCCCAGGTGGGCGGCTACACCTTC.

In this sample, this clonotype turned up a few times. This chain uses TRBV19 with TRBJ1-2, with D unresolved. V was cut by 4 bases and J by 8 bases, with 20 bases left in between. The germline V gene encodes CDR1 LNHDA and CDR2 SQIVND (reference sequence). This CDR3 has 15 residues. The CDR3 here is CASSSPGTPREGYTF. CDR3 in DNA: TGTGCCAGTAGTAGTCCGGGAACTCCACGCGAGGGCTACACCTTC.

This clonotype has just a few counts. The V and J genes are TRBV20-1 and TRBJ1-4; tentative D call: TRBD1 (6 bases). Germline CDR1 and CDR2: DFQATT and SNEGSKA (reference sequence). The CDR3 covers 11 residues. The V gene lost 6 bases and the J gene lost 8 bases, with 10 bases spanning the gap. The CDR3 reads CSAKGGEKLFF. The CDR3 DNA is TGCAGTGCCAAAGGGGGAGAAAAACTGTTTTTT.

This clonotype was detected many times. The rearrangement uses TRBV2 and TRBJ2-3, with a weak D call TRBD2 (6 bases). CDR1 SNHLY and CDR2 FYNNEI come from the germline V gene. Trimming removed 7 bases from V and 5 bases from J, with 16 bases in between. CDR3 size: 14 residues. The CDR3 nucleotides are TGTGCCAGCACGGGGGTAAGGGAAGGAGATACGCAGTATTTT. Translating gives CASTGVREGDTQYF.

In its sample, this clonotype was seen a few times. Compared with germline, one end of the junction differs, possibly owing to a read error. The V and J genes are TRBV5-1 and TRBJ2-7; 8 bases fit TRBD1. The CDR3 runs 14 residues. Per germline, CDR1 SGHRS and CDR2 YFSETQ. CDR3 nucleotide sequence: TGCGCCAGCAGCGATCCAGGGGGCGGATACGGGCAGTACTTC. Its translation is CASSDPGGGYGQYF. Combining the CDR3 with reference TRBV5-1 and TRBJ2-7 gives the whole variable domain KAGVTQTPRYLIKTRGQQVTLSCSPISGHRSVSWYQQTPGQGLQFLFEYFSETQRNKGNFPGRFSGRQFSNSRSEMNVSTLELGDSALYLCASSDPGGGYGQYFGPGTRLTVT.

This clonotype was detected many times. The chain couples TRBV28 to TRBJ2-1; TRBD2 matches at 11 bases. The CDR3 has 18 residues. The germline gives CDR1 MDHEN, CDR2 SYDVKM. Germline trimming cut 3 bases from V and 2 bases from J; bases unmatched to any gene: 9. The CDR3 nucleotides are TGTGCCAGCAGTTTCTCCCTCGGACTAGCGGGCGCCTACAATGAGCAGTTCTTC. Protein: CASSFSLGLAGAYNEQFF.

V and J are TRBV28 and TRBJ1-6, with D hard to call. Per the germline V gene, CDR1 is MDHEN and CDR2 is SYDVKM. The CDR3 is made up of 13 amino acids. The ends were cut back, 6 bases at V and 7 bases at J, with 10 bases in the middle. CDR3 nucleotide sequence: TGTGCCAGCAGATCGGCCGGGAATTCACCCCTCCACTTT. It specifies CASRSAGNSPLHF.

In its sample, this clonotype was seen many times. The V gene is TRBV28, the J gene TRBJ2-1; the D gene could be TRBD1 or TRBD2 (5 bases each). Per germline, CDR1 MDHEN and CDR2 SYDVKM. Trimming removed 6 bases from V and 3 bases from J, with 18 bases in between. This CDR3 comprises 16 residues. CDR3 protein: CASSPTGTLRYNEQFF. The CDR3 coding sequence is TGTGCCAGCAGCCCCACCGGGACCTTGCGCTACAATGAGCAGTTCTTC. Filled out from reference TRBV28 and TRBJ2-1, the complete variable domain reads DVKVTQSSRYLVKRTGEKVFLECVQDMDHENMFWYRQDPGLGLRLIYFSYDVKMKEKGDIPEGYSVSREKKERFSLILESASTNQTSMYLCASSPTGTLRYNEQFFGPGTRLTVL.

This chain links TRBV5-4 with TRBJ1-1; no firm D call. The CDR3 has 15 amino acids. CDR1 and CDR2 from the germline V gene are SGHNT and YYREEE (reference sequence). V lost 2 bases and J lost 0, with 11 bases in between. The CDR3 DNA reads TGTGCCAGCAGCTTCGGGCCCTTTATGAACACTGAAGCTTTCTTT. Translating gives CASSFGPFMNTEAFF.

The V gene is TRBV2, the J gene TRBJ2-3, with 15 bases that match TRBD2. This CDR3 comprises 14 residues. Trimming at V came to 10 bases and at J to 5 bases, leaving 4 bases not matched to a gene. Germline values: CDR1 SNHLY, CDR2 FYNNEI. Here the CDR3 reads CATGLAGGQDTQYF. CDR3 nucleotides: TGTGCCACCGGACTAGCGGGGGGGCAAGATACGCAGTATTTT.

In this sample, this clonotype turned up many times. CDR3 loop: CASSVGGRVYNEQFF. For the CDR3, the DNA is TGTGCCAGCAGCGTGGGCGGGAGGGTTTACAATGAGCAGTTCTTC. The chain has TRBV9 and TRBJ2-1, with TRBD2 identical over 9 bases. CDR1 SGDLS and CDR2 YYNGEE come from the germline V gene. This CDR3 spans 15 amino acids. Trimming removed 2 bases from V and 4 bases from J; junction bases left unmatched: 4.